This entry concerns a single T cell receptor (beta chain). The antigen remains undetermined. The data belong to a study of cytomegalovirus exposure and HLA in healthy donors. Amplification used 60 Vbeta primers and 13 Jbeta primers. The protocol was immunoSEQ multiplex PCR, while the TCRdb copy is restricted to in-frame clones and leaves out a portion. There are about 120,000 clones in the sample; 77% occur only once, and approximately 4.5% lies in the top ten. Study-wide results and limits: Rarity held for most TCR sequences, but there were some public TCRs that occurred in many donors.

Germline V CDR1 and CDR2: SGDLS, YYNGEE. V gave up 3 bases and J gave up 4 bases; unmatched junction bases: 7. CDR3 length: 15 amino acids. V gene TRBV9 combines with J gene TRBJ2-1; 7 bases are shared with TRBD1. The sequencing sample was made of PBMCs. This clonotype originated in a male donor in good health and CMV-seropositive. The CDR3 loop is CASSERAGGYNEQFF. The CDR3 DNA reads as TGTGCCAGCAGCGAGCGAGCAGGGGGTTACAATGAGCAGTTCTTC.